A single sample is the source of the 19 T cell receptor beta chains below, sequenced in a study of blood T cell repertoires in COVID-19. TCRdb's copy holds only in-frame clones and misses some; the assay was immunoSEQ multiplex PCR. This table holds about 240,000 clones, about 80% found once. The sequencing sample was made of peripheral blood. The source of these receptors is a man aged 25-40 years who had recovered from COVID-19.

The rearrangement joins TRBV5-1 to TRBJ1-5, with 8 bases identical to TRBD1. The V segment lost 4 bases and the J segment 6 bases; nucleotides outside the gene matches: 6. The CDR3 contains 14 residues. The germline CDR1 and CDR2 sequences are SGHRS and YFSETQ. This chain's CDR3 is CASSAGQGGQPQHF. The CDR3 DNA follows: TGCGCCAGCAGCGCCGGACAGGGTGGTCAGCCCCAGCATTTT.

The chain has TRBV28 and TRBJ1-1; 7 nucleotides align to TRBD1. V dropped 8 bases and J dropped 2; count of bases not matched to a gene: 11. The CDR3 spans 15 residues. Germline CDR1 and CDR2: MDHEN and SYDVKM. Here the CDR3 DNA reads TGTGCCAGCTCCCCCCCGACAGGGACAAACACTGAAGCTTTCTTT. Translated, it gives CASSPPTGTNTEAFF.

The chain links TRBV25-1 to TRBJ2-5; TRBD1 matches 10 bases. CDR3 length: 16 residues. Germline V gives CDR1 MGHDK, CDR2 SYGVNS. With 3 bases clipped from V and 3 bases from J, the junction kept 7 bases outside the gene matches. The CDR3 bases are TGTGCCAGCAGTGACCGATTCGGGACAGGGGAAGAGACCCAGTACTTC. Its translation: CASSDRFGTGEETQYF.

The genes are TRBV19 and TRBJ2-4; 7 bases are shared with TRBD2. With V trimmed by 0 bases and J by 8 bases, 10 bases remained unmatched. The CDR3 runs 16 residues. Germline CDR1 LNHDA, CDR2 SQIVND (reference sequence). The CDR3 DNA sequence: TGTGCCAGTAGTATAGATGGTAGTGGGGGGAGGGACATTCAGTACTTC. It specifies CASSIDGSGGRDIQYF. The full variable domain, with the rest looked up from reference TRBV19 and TRBJ2-4, is DGGITQSPKYLFRKEGQNVTLSCEQNLNHDAMYWYRQDPGQGLRLIYYSQIVNDFQKGDIAEGYSVSREKKESFPLTVTSAQKNPTAFYLCASSIDGSGGRDIQYFGAGTRLSVL.

This chain links TRBV7-3 with TRBJ2-1; the match to TRBD2 covers 12 bases. The germline V gene has CDR1 SGHTA and CDR2 FQGTGA. V was pared by 2 bases and J by 0 bases, with 5 bases of the junction left unmatched. The length of the CDR3 is 18 residues. The CDR3 protein is CASSLRTSGASSYNEQFF. The DNA for the CDR3 is TGTGCCAGCAGCTTACGGACTAGCGGGGCAAGCTCCTACAATGAGCAGTTCTTC.

The V call is TRBV7-9, the J call TRBJ2-1, with TRBD1 matching 7 bases. V shed 6 bases, J shed 2 bases, and the junction held 16 bases outside the gene matches. Germline V gene sequence: CDR1 SEHNR, CDR2 FQNEAQ (reference sequence). The CDR3 consists of 18 residues. The CDR3 is CASSTGTAPFMAYNEQFF. The CDR3 DNA reads as TGTGCCAGCAGTACCGGGACAGCCCCCTTTATGGCCTACAATGAGCAGTTCTTC.

The chain combines TRBV2 with TRBJ1-1, with 8 nucleotides matching TRBD1. CDR3 length: 14 residues. V trimming: 6 bases; J trimming: 2 bases; junction bases outside the gene matches: 5. CDR1 and CDR2 (germline): SNHLY, FYNNEI. CDR3 residues: CASREDRANTEAFF. The CDR3, as DNA: TGTGCCAGCAGGGAGGACAGGGCCAACACTGAAGCTTTCTTT.

This clone was seen only once. The V and J genes are TRBV4-1 and TRBJ1-4; 9 bases map to TRBD1. Germline loops: CDR1 MGHRA, CDR2 YSYEKL. Trimming cost V 1 base and J 8 bases; bases outside gene matches: 5. This CDR3 has 15 residues. CDR3 DNA: TGCGCCAGCAGCCAAGGGGGACAGGGTTGGGAAAAACTGTTTTTT. Amino acid sequence: CASSQGGQGWEKLFF.

This CDR3 reads CASSLNQGQDTEAFF. As DNA, the CDR3 is TGTGCCAGCTCCCTGAACCAAGGACAGGACACTGAAGCTTTCTTT. This rearrangement joins TRBV18 to TRBJ1-1, with 7 bases that match TRBD1. The CDR3 sequence is 15 residues long. Per the germline V gene, CDR1 is KGHSH and CDR2 is LQKENI. V was pared by 6 bases and J by 3 bases, with 10 bases of the junction left unmatched.

The chain combines TRBV6-2 or TRBV6-3 with TRBJ2-1, with D perhaps matching TRBD2 (5 bases). The CDR3 covers 14 residues. Germline V gene sequence: CDR1 MNHEY, CDR2 SVGEGT. The V gene lost 5 bases and the J gene lost 9 bases, with 17 bases spanning the gap. CDR3 in DNA: TGTGCCAGCAGTAGAGGGATAGAGGGCGGTGAGCAGTTCTTC. Its translation: CASSRGIEGGEQFF.

CDR3 DNA: TGTGCCAGCAACTTCGGGACAGGGTCCTATGGCTACACCTTC. It is translated as CASNFGTGSYGYTF. This chain connects TRBV7-9 to TRBJ1-2; TRBD1 aligns across 9 bases. Germline assignment: CDR1 SEHNR and CDR2 FQNEAQ (reference sequence). The ends lost 7 bases at V and 4 bases at J; junction bases unmatched: 7. The CDR3 totals 14 residues.

The chain recombines TRBV3-1 (or the pseudogene TRBV3-2) with TRBJ2-4, with TRBD1 identical over 7 bases. The CDR3 has 16 amino acids. Per germline, CDR1 LGHDT and CDR2 YNNKEL (reference sequence). The V segment lost 2 bases and the J segment 2 bases; nucleotides outside the gene matches: 6. DNA for the CDR3: TGTGCCAGCAGCCAATTCCAGGGGGTAACCAAAAACATTCAGTACTTC. This codes for CASSQFQGVTKNIQYF.

This clone occurred once. The chain links TRBV5-1 to TRBJ1-1, with TRBD1 as a possible D gene (6 bases). Germline CDR1 reads SGHRS; CDR2 reads YFSETQ. This CDR3 comprises 17 residues. V dropped 2 bases and J dropped 0 bases, with 17 bases sitting between them. CDR3: CASSLPSWDTMNTEAFF. The CDR3 nucleotides read TGCGCCAGCAGCTTACCCAGCTGGGACACGATGAACACTGAAGCTTTCTTT.

The V and J genes are TRBV6-6 and TRBJ1-5, with TRBD1 as a possible D gene (5 bases). This CDR3 spans 14 amino acids. V shed 0 bases and J shed 7 bases, with 10 bases lying between them. Germline V gene lookup returns CDR1 MNHNY and CDR2 SVGAGI (reference sequence). The CDR3 DNA reads as TGTGCCAGCAGTTACTCGGCGGGGGGACAGCCCCAGCATTTT. This encodes CASSYSAGGQPQHF.

As for this clone: The same CDR3 is also encoded by other DNA sequences in this sample. V usage is TRBV6-4 and J usage is TRBJ2-2; D gene unclear. Deletions cut 5 bases from V and 1 base from J, with 5 bases between. Germline CDR1 is MRHNA and CDR2 is SNTAGT. The CDR3 extends over 13 amino acids. The CDR3: CASSPGNTGELFF. Written as DNA, the CDR3 is TGTGCCAGCAGTCCAGGGAACACCGGGGAGCTGTTTTTT.

The chain recombines TRBV4-1 with TRBJ2-1; weak D call: TRBD1 (5 bases). V was trimmed by 0 bases and J by 6 bases, leaving 12 bases between them. This CDR3 region has 15 residues. Germline assignment: CDR1 MGHRA and CDR2 YSYEKL. CDR3 residues: CASSQEGEGRNEQFF. CDR3 coding DNA: TGCGCCAGCAGCCAAGAAGGGGAAGGTCGCAATGAGCAGTTCTTC.

The chain couples TRBV11-2 to TRBJ2-5, with 9 bases matching TRBD2. This CDR3 has 16 residues. V dropped 0 bases and J dropped 5; count of bases not matched to a gene: 7. Germline CDR1 SGHAT, CDR2 FQNNGV. Written as DNA, the CDR3 is TGTGCCAGCAGCTTAGATAATAGCGGGGGATACGAGACCCAGTACTTC. Translated: CASSLDNSGGYETQYF.

The genes are TRBV28 and TRBJ1-1; 10 bases map to TRBD1. The J segment lost 1 base and the V segment lost 5 bases, leaving 13 bases of the junction unmatched. Germline CDR1 MDHEN, CDR2 SYDVKM. The CDR3 loop spans 18 amino acids. CDR3 coding DNA: TGTGCCAGCAGTGACCCCTGGGACAGGGGCGCTGGGAACACTGAAGCTTTCTTT. It yields the protein CASSDPWDRGAGNTEAFF.

The genes are TRBV11-2 and TRBJ2-3; D is ambiguous. This CDR3 has 12 residues. The V end was cut by 5 bases, the J end by 6 bases, with 9 bases between. CDR1 and CDR2 from the germline V gene are SGHAT and FQNNGV. CDR3 bases: TGTGCCAGCAGCACCCGCGGCGATACGCAGTATTTT. Translation: CASSTRGDTQYF.